This T cell receptor (beta chain) was recorded in a study of vaccination effects on CD4 cells after COVID-19. Study context: Samples gathered post-vaccine arrived a median of 72 days past the second dose.

The sample holds one count of this clone. The antigen remains unidentified. CD4+ T cells were isolated after less than 12 days of culture. Participants were given two doses of BNT162b2 or mRNA-1273 vaccine. Prior SARS-CoV-2 infection was absent in the vaccine recipients, as shown by negative nucleocapsid antibodies. Method: immunoSEQ multiplex PCR; TCRdb's copy keeps in-frame clones and lacks some. The sample contains tens of thousands of clones, around 80% of which appear only once. The CDR3 is 14 residues long. Germline V gives CDR1 GTSNPN, CDR2 SVGIG (reference sequence). V lost 4 bases and J 4 bases, leaving 13 bases between the germline ends. Findings and caveats of the study: Healthy vaccinees had only 1 of 255 vaccine-induced clones cross-react with common cold coronaviruses.

The specimen comprised CD4+ T cells from PBMCs cultured without peptide, sampled after COVID-19 vaccination. The V gene is TRBV30, the J gene TRBJ2-2; a possible D gene is TRBD1 (6 bases). The TCR comes from a human donor who received a COVID-19 vaccine. This chain's CDR3 is CAWNGQKVTGELFF. The CDR3 DNA reads TGTGCCTGGAACGGACAGAAGGTCACCGGGGAGCTGTTTTTT.